Listed below are T cell receptor beta chains from one sample, sequenced in a study of blood T cell repertoires in COVID-19. TCRdb keeps only in-frame clones here, not all; method: immunoSEQ multiplex PCR. The sample holds about 100,000 clones, 80% to 90% seen once. Material: PBMCs or T cells enriched from blood (not recorded which). The receptors stem from a woman in her forties or fifties who had recovered from COVID-19. Both conserved end residues are trimmed from each CDR3. Each record gives: V gene, J gene, CDR3 protein.

TRBV12-3/TRBV12-4	TRBJ1-5	ASSPAGQPQH
TRBV2	TRBJ1-1	ASVGLGAEAF
TRBV5-4	TRBJ1-1	ASSSGQGLKSGTEAF
TRBV2	TRBJ2-7	ARGEASGLGQY
TRBV25-1	TRBJ1-1	ATQRGNTEAF
TRBV18	TRBJ2-5	ASSREVFQETQY
TRBV24-1	TRBJ1-1	ATSDATGPNTEAF
TRBV7-3	TRBJ1-3	ASSLTWVTGGHSGNTIY
TRBV11-2	TRBJ2-7	ASSLELGYTYEQY
TRBV11-2	TRBJ2-7	ASSLTRRGYEQY
TRBV20-1	TRBJ2-6	SASLGSLSGANVLT
TRBV30	TRBJ1-5	AWSIDWDQPQH
TRBV6-5	TRBJ1-5	ASRRDPTNQPQH
TRBV5-6	TRBJ1-2	ASKTGTGAGYT
TRBV9	TRBJ1-3	ASSPTGSSGNTIY
TRBV18	TRBJ1-1	ASSPGGDEAF
TRBV5-1	TRBJ2-5	ASNLAGDGETQY
TRBV24-1	TRBJ2-7	ATSDLRDPDRGPYEQY
TRBV3-1/TRBV3-2	TRBJ2-5	ASRGDWMQETQY
TRBV4-1	TRBJ2-2	ASSQEAHGAGELF
TRBV30	TRBJ1-6	AWSMGVDSPLH
TRBV28	TRBJ2-2	ASSLQLAGTGELF
TRBV5-1	TRBJ2-7	ASSLAGGGLGGDEQY
TRBV10-3	TRBJ2-3	AIRDGTGTDTQY
TRBV5-1	TRBJ1-2	ASSGDRSNYGYT
TRBV4-2	TRBJ2-3	ASSQHPGLAGSTDTQY
TRBV5-1	TRBJ2-5	ASSLFGTGEETQY
TRBV11-1	TRBJ2-3	ASGQRDPTDTQY
TRBV28	TRBJ1-4	ASSSPGGGEKLF
TRBV19	TRBJ1-1	ASSIKEPGTEAF
TRBV28	TRBJ1-2	ASSRQGDYGYT
TRBV19	TRBJ1-1	ASSDPKTKNTEAF
TRBV6-5	TRBJ1-1	ASSYSGVVREAF
TRBV28	TRBJ1-1	ASSPPAALMNTEAF
TRBV5-8	TRBJ2-3	ASSSRDIGLYTQY
TRBV27	TRBJ1-2	ASSMQARQANYGYT
TRBV3-1/TRBV3-2	TRBJ2-2	ASSQIRTSGRAGELF
TRBV21-1	TRBJ2-7	ASSKETDLPYEQY
TRBV9	TRBJ2-7	ASSVTLGTDEQY
TRBV20-1	TRBJ2-7	SASFRTGPYEQY
TRBV11-2	TRBJ2-1	ASSLRIWQGANEQF
TRBV7-9	TRBJ2-2	ASSKDRGGPGELF
TRBV27	TRBJ2-1	ASSFRRGGNEQF
TRBV30	TRBJ2-5	AWNQGTAGLAGQETQY
TRBV9	TRBJ2-2	ASSVATGVTTGELF
TRBV16	TRBJ1-6	ASSQFPGGGYNSPLH
TRBV5-1	TRBJ2-2	ASSSQGYVNTGELF
TRBV27	TRBJ1-5	ASSLGGPNQPQH
TRBV14	TRBJ2-7	ASSQDRISSYEQY